The 22 T cell receptor beta chains reported below all come from one sample, sequenced in a study of cytomegalovirus exposure and HLA in healthy donors. In the PCR, 60 Vbeta and 13 Jbeta primers were used. Assay used: immunoSEQ multiplex PCR; TCRdb lists only in-frame clones, some missing. Of 130,000 to 150,000 clones in the sample, about three quarters were seen once. Sequencing used PBMCs. Source of these receptors: a man between 35 and 55 years old in good health and CMV-seropositive.

The rearrangement joins TRBV19 to TRBJ2-1; 9 bases are a match to TRBD2. Germline V gene data show CDR1 as LNHDA and CDR2 as SQIVND (reference sequence). Trimming removed 1 base from V and 6 bases from J; junction bases left unmatched: 1. This CDR3 spans 14 amino acids. The CDR3 spells CASSIGRGGNEQFF. The CDR3 DNA reads as TGTGCCAGTAGTATAGGGCGGGGGGGCAATGAGCAGTTCTTC.

The chain has TRBV27 and TRBJ2-2, with TRBD2 matching 13 bases. V shed 5 bases and J 5 bases; nucleotides not matched to a gene: 8. CDR1 and CDR2 from the germline V gene are MNHEY and SMNVEV (reference sequence). The CDR3 runs 17 residues. As DNA, the CDR3 is TGTGCCAGCAGTCTTACTAGCGGGAGGGCTAGGACCGGGGAGCTGTTTTTT. It codes for CASSLTSGRARTGELFF.

This clone was recorded a few times. This sequence joins TRBV27 and TRBJ2-6; 10 bases align to TRBD2. The trim removed 6 bases at V and 0 bases at J, leaving 5 bases unmatched. The germline V gene has CDR1 MNHEY and CDR2 SMNVEV (reference sequence). The CDR3 is made up of 17 amino acids. CDR3 coding DNA: TGTGCCAGCAGATTAGCGGGGGGATCCTCTGGGGCCAACGTCCTGACTTTC. Translated, it gives CASRLAGGSSGANVLTF.

The rearrangement uses TRBV30 and TRBJ1-5, with TRBD1 matching 8 bases. This CDR3 contains 15 residues. The germline V gene encodes CDR1 GTSNPN and CDR2 SVGIG (reference sequence). With 2 bases clipped from V and 2 bases from J, the junction kept 5 bases outside the gene matches. CDR3 in DNA: TGTGCCTGGAGTCCAGGGGGCCTCGGCAATCAGCCCCAGCATTTT. The encoded protein is CAWSPGGLGNQPQHF.

This clone was found once. The V call is TRBV4-3, the J call TRBJ2-1; no reliable D call. The CDR3 length is 15 residues. V gave up 4 bases and J gave up 0 bases, with 10 bases separating them. Germline V gives CDR1 LGHNA, CDR2 YSLEER. The CDR3 DNA sequence: TGCGCCAGCAGCCCGACTGTTAGCTCCTACAATGAGCAGTTCTTC. Its translation: CASSPTVSSYNEQFF.

This chain joins TRBV6-1 and TRBJ2-4; TRBD2 matches at 9 bases. In germline, CDR1 is MNHNS, CDR2 SASEGT. The CDR3 extends over 11 amino acids. The CDR3 DNA reads as TGTGCAGCGGGAGGAGATAACATTCAGTACTTC. Amino acids: CAAGGDNIQYF.

The J gene is TRBJ2-7, the V gene TRBV28, with D possibly TRBD2 on 5 matching bases. With 4 bases removed from V and 1 base from J, the gap between germline ends came to 14 bases. The germline CDR1 and CDR2 sequences are MDHEN and SYDVKM. This CDR3 region has 15 residues. CDR3 sequence (DNA): TGTGCCAGCAGTTCGCCCGGGGAAGTTTCCTACGAGCAGTACTTC. Residues: CASSSPGEVSYEQYF.

The chain employs TRBV6-5 and TRBJ1-5; 8 nucleotides align to TRBD1. Germline V gene sequence: CDR1 MNHEY, CDR2 SVGAGI. Trimming at V came to 6 bases and at J to 5 bases, leaving 3 bases not matched to a gene. This CDR3 region has 13 residues. CDR3 DNA sequence: TGTGCCAGCAGGGGGACAGGACATCAGCCCCAGCATTTT. Its protein is CASRGTGHQPQHF.

This clone occurred a few times. The chain combines TRBV6-1 with TRBJ1-1; D is ambiguous. The germline gives CDR1 MNHNS, CDR2 SASEGT. Trimming cost V 1 base and J 6 bases, with 12 bases left between them. The CDR3 totals 14 residues. CDR3 nucleotides: TGTGCCAGCAGTGAAGGGCCGTCTAGTCCTGAAGCTTTCTTT. As protein: CASSEGPSSPEAFF.

This chain links TRBV2 with TRBJ1-1; D is unclear. The V gene's germline CDR1 is SNHLY and CDR2 FYNNEI. The ends were cut back, 7 bases at V and 0 bases at J, with 9 bases in the middle. The CDR3 is 13 amino acids. The CDR3 sequence: CASISEVNTEAFF. The CDR3 DNA sequence: TGTGCCAGCATATCAGAGGTGAACACTGAAGCTTTCTTT. Based on the CDR3 plus reference TRBV2 and TRBJ1-1, the full variable domain is EPEVTQTPSHQVTQMGQEVILRCVPISNHLYFYWYRQILGQKVEFLVSFYNNEISEKSEIFDDQFSVERPDGSNFTLKIRSTKLEDSAMYFCASISEVNTEAFFGQGTRLTVV.

V gene TRBV11-2 combines with J gene TRBJ1-4; no reliable D call. CDR1 and CDR2 from the germline V gene are SGHAT and FQNNGV. The CDR3 spans 14 residues. The ends were cut back, 5 bases at V and 0 bases at J, with 7 bases in the middle. The CDR3 DNA follows: TGTGCCAGCAGCCCCGGGGCAACTAATGAAAAACTGTTTTTT. Its translation: CASSPGATNEKLFF.

This chain links TRBV27 with TRBJ2-3; TRBD2 matches 7 bases. CDR1 is MNHEY and CDR2 is SMNVEV in the germline V gene (reference sequence). The CDR3 has 15 amino acids. V dropped 8 bases and J dropped 3; count of bases not matched to a gene: 11. The CDR3 coding sequence is TGTGCCAGCCATCCGGCGGGAGATGGGACAGATACGCAGTATTTT. Its translation: CASHPAGDGTDTQYF.

This chain connects TRBV2 to TRBJ1-5, with 7 bases fitting TRBD1. Germline V gene lookup returns CDR1 SNHLY and CDR2 FYNNEI. The CDR3 sequence is 16 residues long. V dropped 6 bases and J dropped 3; count of bases not matched to a gene: 11. CDR3 sequence reads: CASREGARTPNQPQHF. For the CDR3, the DNA is TGTGCCAGCAGAGAGGGGGCCCGGACCCCCAATCAGCCCCAGCATTTT.

The chain uses TRBV7-3 and TRBJ2-1, with D possibly TRBD1 on 5 matching bases. V lost 2 bases to trimming and J lost 4 bases, with 12 bases between them. The CDR3 loop spans 15 amino acids. Per the germline V gene, CDR1 is SGHTA and CDR2 is FQGTGA. CDR3 coding DNA: TGTGCCAGCAGCTTAGGGCAGGGTCTTTACAATGAGCAGTTCTTC. Translated: CASSLGQGLYNEQFF.

The V and J genes are TRBV28 and TRBJ2-7, with D perhaps matching TRBD1 (5 bases). The germline V gene encodes CDR1 MDHEN and CDR2 SYDVKM. V lost 4 bases to trimming and J lost 2 bases, with 12 bases between them. The CDR3 has 14 amino acids. CDR3 region: CASSSMTATYEQYF. DNA of the CDR3: TGTGCCAGCAGTTCTATGACAGCCACCTACGAGCAGTACTTC.

The chain has TRBV5-1 and TRBJ2-1; no clear D. Germline CDR1 reads SGHRS; CDR2 reads YFSETQ. This CDR3 has 14 residues. V was pared by 0 bases and J by 5 bases, with 9 bases between. CDR3 sequence (DNA): TGCGCCAGCAGCTTGGGAGGTGAAAACAATGAGCAGTTCTTC. It is translated as CASSLGGENNEQFF.

This clone was observed a handful of times. CDR3 bases: TGTGCCAGCAGTGATCAGGATCAGCCCCAGCATTTT. Amino acids: CASSDQDQPQHF. J is TRBJ1-5 and V is TRBV6-1; unclear D gene. CDR1 MNHNS and CDR2 SASEGT come from the germline V gene. This CDR3 contains 12 residues. V gave up 3 bases and J gave up 5 bases, with 5 bases separating them.

A note on this clone: One end of the junction varies from germline; a read error may be responsible. The V call is TRBV7-9, the J call TRBJ2-7, with 13 bases that match TRBD2. CDR1 and CDR2 (germline): SEHNR, FQNEAQ (reference sequence). CDR3 length: 15 amino acids. In nucleotides, the CDR3 is TGTTCCAGCAGCTTTACTAGCGGGAGGGCCTACGAGCAGTACTTC. Protein sequence: CSSSFTSGRAYEQYF.

This rearrangement joins TRBV6-5 to TRBJ2-7, with 7 bases lining up with TRBD2. J was trimmed by 3 bases and V by 2 bases; bases with no gene match: 4. Germline loops: CDR1 MNHEY, CDR2 SVGAGI. This CDR3 has 14 residues. CDR3 DNA sequence: TGTGCCAGCAGTTACCAACGGGACTACTACGAGCAGTACTTC. Its translation is CASSYQRDYYEQYF.

The J gene is TRBJ2-2, the V gene TRBV7-3; possible D gene TRBD2, 6 bases. The CDR3 loop spans 15 amino acids. Germline V gene sequence: CDR1 SGHTA, CDR2 FQGTGA. V lost 6 bases and J 1 base, leaving 12 bases between the germline ends. This CDR3 is CASRPGTGNTGELFF. The CDR3 DNA follows: TGTGCCAGCAGACCCGGGACTGGGAACACCGGGGAGCTGTTTTTT. Filled out from reference TRBV7-3 and TRBJ2-2, the complete variable domain reads GAGVSQTPSNKVTEKGKYVELRCDPISGHTALYWYRQSLGQGPEFLIYFQGTGAADDSGLPNDRFFAVRPEGSVSTLKIQRTERGDSAVYLCASRPGTGNTGELFFGEGSRLTVL.

The genes are TRBV9 and TRBJ2-1; 7 bases fit TRBD2. From germline, CDR1 is SGDLS and CDR2 YYNGEE. V dropped 4 bases and J dropped 12; count of bases not matched to a gene: 25. This CDR3 spans 18 amino acids. The DNA of the CDR3 is TGTGCCAGCAGCCCTATGGGAGGGTCCGTCGGCCTCCTACCCTGGCAGTTCTTC. It translates to CASSPMGGSVGLLPWQFF.

The V gene is TRBV5-6, the J gene TRBJ2-1, with 7 nucleotides matching TRBD2. Germline CDR1 and CDR2: SGHDT and YYEEEE. CDR3 size: 15 residues. Trimming cost V 1 base and J 8 bases; bases outside gene matches: 9. The CDR3 DNA reads as TGTGCCAGCAGCTTGACAGGACTAGGAATTTATGAGCAGTTCTTC. It specifies CASSLTGLGIYEQFF. The full variable domain, with the rest looked up from reference TRBV5-6 and TRBJ2-1, is DAGVTQSPTHLIKTRGQQVTLRCSPKSGHDTVSWYQQALGQGPQFIFQYYEEEERQRGNFPDRFSGHQFPNYSSELNVNALLLGDSALYLCASSLTGLGIYEQFFGPGTRLTVL.